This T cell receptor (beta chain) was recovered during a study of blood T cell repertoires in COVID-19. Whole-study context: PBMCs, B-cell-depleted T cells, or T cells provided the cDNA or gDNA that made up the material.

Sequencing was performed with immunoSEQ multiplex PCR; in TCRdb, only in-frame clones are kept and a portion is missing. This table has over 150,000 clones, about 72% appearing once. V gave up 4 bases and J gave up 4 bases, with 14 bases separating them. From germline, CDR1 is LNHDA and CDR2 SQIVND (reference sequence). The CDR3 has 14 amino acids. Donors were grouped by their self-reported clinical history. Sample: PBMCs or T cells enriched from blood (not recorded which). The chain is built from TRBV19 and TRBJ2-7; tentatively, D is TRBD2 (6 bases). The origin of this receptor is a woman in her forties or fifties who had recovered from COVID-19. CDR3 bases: TGTGCCAGTAGTACGATTGTAGGAGGGTACGAGCAGTACTTC. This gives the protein CASSTIVGGYEQYF.